A single sample is the source of the 26 T cell receptor beta chains below, sequenced in a study of T cells in localized non-small cell lung cancer. Profiled with immunoSEQ multiplex PCR; TCRdb holds only in-frame clones, not every one. The sample lists 35,000 to 45,000 clones, 88% seen once, with roughly 2.6% in the top ten. Here the sequenced sample was peripheral blood, taken before any cancer treatment. Source of these receptors: a female donor of 60 years or more with stage I squamous cell lung carcinoma.

This rearrangement joins TRBV4-1 to TRBJ1-2, with 7 nucleotides matching TRBD1. Germline assignment: CDR1 MGHRA and CDR2 YSYEKL. This CDR3 has 15 amino acids. The junction had 3 bases not matched to a gene; V was cut back by 1 base and J by 1 base. CDR3 sequence (DNA): TGCGCCAGCAGCCAAGGAGGGGGCCATAACTATGGCTACACCTTC. This codes for CASSQGGGHNYGYTF.

The chain combines TRBV18 with TRBJ2-3, with 7 bases fitting TRBD2. Germline values: CDR1 KGHSH, CDR2 LQKENI. The V gene end was trimmed by 0 bases and the J gene end by 5 bases; junction bases not matched to a gene: 8. CDR3 length equals 16 residues. The chain's CDR3 is CASSPPGTTRRDTQYF. The CDR3 nucleotides are TGTGCCAGCTCACCACCCGGGACTACCCGCCGAGATACGCAGTATTTT.

The DNA for the CDR3 is TGTGCCAGCAGCTTAGGGGACAGTAGCACAGATACGCAGTATTTT. This gives the protein CASSLGDSSTDTQYF. V and J are TRBV7-8 and TRBJ2-3; the match to TRBD1 covers 7 bases. CDR1 and CDR2 (germline): SGHVS, FQNEAQ. CDR3 size: 15 residues. The ends lost 1 base at V and 0 bases at J; junction bases unmatched: 1.

J is TRBJ1-4 and V is TRBV27; 10 nucleotides match TRBD1. The CDR3 is 15 amino acids. Losses at the gene ends were 5 bases for V and 8 bases for J; bases not matched to a gene: 8. Germline values: CDR1 MNHEY, CDR2 SMNVEV (reference sequence). CDR3 sequence (DNA): TGTGCCAGCAGTGACTCCGGGACAGGGGTAGAAAAACTGTTTTTT. It translates to CASSDSGTGVEKLFF.

V is TRBV4-3 and J is TRBJ1-5; unclear D gene. From germline, CDR1 is LGHNA and CDR2 YSLEER. Trimming removed 2 bases from V and 7 bases from J, with 15 bases in between. CDR3 size: 15 residues. The CDR3 loop is CASSQTAARRQPQHF. Written as DNA, the CDR3 is TGCGCCAGCAGCCAAACAGCAGCACGGAGGCAGCCCCAGCATTTT.

V gene TRBV5-1 combines with J gene TRBJ2-2, with D perhaps matching TRBD1 or TRBD2 (5 bases each). The germline gives CDR1 SGHRS, CDR2 YFSETQ. The CDR3 has 15 residues. V was shortened by 0 bases and J by 4 bases, with 10 bases between the two germline ends. The CDR3 here is CASSLVQAGTGELFF. DNA of the CDR3: TGCGCCAGCAGCTTGGTACAGGCGGGCACCGGGGAGCTGTTTTTT.

Here the CDR3 DNA reads TGTGCCAGTAGTATAGTGGGGGTGAGCTCCTACAATGAGCAGTTCTTC. This translates into CASSIVGVSSYNEQFF. V usage is TRBV19 and J usage is TRBJ2-1; D may correspond to TRBD1 or TRBD2 (5 bases each). The CDR3 covers 16 residues. Trimming removed 1 base at V and 0 bases at J, with 10 bases between. Germline loops: CDR1 LNHDA, CDR2 SQIVND (reference sequence).

This chain uses TRBV5-3 with TRBJ2-3, with TRBD2 identical over 8 bases. TRBV5-3 qualifies as an ORF whose function is uncertain. The V segment lost 8 bases and the J segment 2 bases; nucleotides outside the gene matches: 7. There are 14 residues in the CDR3. This CDR3 reads CARPGTRNTDTQYF. CDR3 DNA sequence: TGTGCCAGGCCCGGGACTAGGAACACAGATACGCAGTATTTT.

The rearrangement uses TRBV27 and TRBJ1-2; TRBD1 matches at 12 bases. Trimming took 5 bases from V and 7 from J; bases not matched to a gene: 14. The CDR3 sequence is 17 residues long. Germline-derived CDR1 and CDR2 are MNHEY and SMNVEV (reference sequence). This CDR3 reads CASSPGTGGSTRAGYTF. In DNA form, the CDR3 reads TGTGCCAGCAGTCCTGGGACAGGGGGCAGTACCAGGGCTGGCTACACCTTC.

The chain recombines TRBV7-2 with TRBJ2-5; 9 positions agree with TRBD2. Germline lookup yields CDR1 SGHTA and CDR2 FQGNSA. The V gene end was trimmed by 5 bases and the J gene end by 3 bases; junction bases not matched to a gene: 7. CDR3 size: 15 residues. Written as DNA, the CDR3 is TGTGCCAGCAGCCGGAGCGGGAGGAGAGAAGAGACCCAGTACTTC. Translated, it gives CASSRSGRREETQYF.

As concerns this clone: Other DNA sequences from this sample encode an identical CDR3 as well. The chain joins TRBV10-2 to TRBJ1-5; D is perhaps TRBD1 (5 bases). CDR1 and CDR2 from the germline V gene are WSHSY and SAAADI. CDR3 size: 14 residues. V shed 0 bases and J shed 3 bases, with 6 bases lying between them. CDR3 nucleotide sequence: TGCGCCAGCAGTGAGTCGGGACCCAATCAGCCCCAGCATTTT. Translated: CASSESGPNQPQHF.

The chain has TRBV7-2 and TRBJ2-7; TRBD2 aligns across 7 bases. Germline V lookup: CDR1 SGHTA, CDR2 FQGNSA. J lost 5 bases, V lost 5 bases, and 9 bases had no gene match. The CDR3 covers 14 residues. CDR3 amino acids: CASSQPGGNHEQYF. The CDR3, as DNA: TGTGCCAGCAGCCAACCGGGGGGAAACCACGAGCAGTACTTC.

V is TRBV28 and J is TRBJ2-1; possible D gene TRBD1, 6 bases. Trimming shortened V by 1 base and J by 7 bases, and 14 bases separated the two germline ends. The CDR3 consists of 15 residues. Germline CDR1 MDHEN, CDR2 SYDVKM. CDR3 coding DNA: TGTGCCAGCAGTTTATCCGGGACAAGCCCTAATGAGCAGTTCTTC. Protein sequence: CASSLSGTSPNEQFF. Full variable domain (missing parts from reference TRBV28 and TRBJ2-1): DVKVTQSSRYLVKRTGEKVFLECVQDMDHENMFWYRQDPGLGLRLIYFSYDVKMKEKGDIPEGYSVSREKKERFSLILESASTNQTSMYLCASSLSGTSPNEQFFGPGTRLTVL.

The chain has TRBV2 and TRBJ2-6, with D perhaps matching TRBD1 (6 bases). The CDR3 runs 15 residues. Trimming took off 6 bases at V and 0 bases at J, with 9 bases between the two ends. The germline gives CDR1 SNHLY, CDR2 FYNNEI. The CDR3: CASRRQDSGANVLTF. In nucleotides, the CDR3 is TGTGCCAGCAGACGACAGGACTCTGGGGCCAACGTCCTGACTTTC.

J is TRBJ1-4 and V is TRBV27, with 8 bases lining up with TRBD1. This CDR3 has 13 amino acids. After removal of 6 bases from V and 8 bases from J, the junction contained 5 bases not matched to a gene. Germline values: CDR1 MNHEY, CDR2 SMNVEV (reference sequence). The CDR3 region is CASRPQGGEKLFF. Written as DNA, the CDR3 is TGTGCCAGCAGGCCACAGGGGGGGGAAAAACTGTTTTTT.

CDR3: CASSVGVAGQYEQYF. CDR3 sequence (DNA): TGTGCCAGCAGCGTAGGGGTAGCGGGACAGTACGAGCAGTACTTC. The V gene is TRBV9, the J gene TRBJ2-7, with D possibly being TRBD2 (8 bases). Germline-derived CDR1 and CDR2 are SGDLS and YYNGEE. The ends were cut back, 0 bases at V and 4 bases at J, with 14 bases in the middle. The CDR3 sequence is 15 residues long.

The chain uses TRBV29-1 and TRBJ2-1; perhaps TRBD2 as D (6 bases). V was clipped by 3 bases and J by 0 bases, with 6 bases between them. The CDR3 has 13 amino acids. Per the germline V gene, CDR1 is SQVTM and CDR2 is ANQGSEA. The CDR3 DNA sequence: TGCAGCGTTGACGGGAGCTCCTACAATGAGCAGTTCTTC. This codes for CSVDGSSYNEQFF.

In its sample, this clone was seen once. The chain has TRBV7-8 and TRBJ1-1; TRBD1 matches at 8 bases. The V gene's germline CDR1 is SGHVS and CDR2 FQNEAQ. The CDR3 consists of 14 residues. The V segment lost 3 bases and the J segment 4 bases; nucleotides outside the gene matches: 4. This CDR3 is CASSFRGPGTEAFF. The CDR3 DNA follows: TGTGCCAGCAGCTTCAGGGGGCCTGGCACTGAAGCTTTCTTT.

V and J are TRBV20-1 and TRBJ2-2; D is unresolved. This CDR3 is 11 amino acids long. Germline V gives CDR1 DFQATT, CDR2 SNEGSKA (reference sequence). V gave up 2 bases and J gave up 8 bases, with 6 bases separating them. For the CDR3, the DNA is TGCAGTGCTAGAACACGGGGGGAGCTGTTTTTT. This sequence encodes CSARTRGELFF.

The chain is built from TRBV7-9 and TRBJ2-5, with 10 nucleotides matching TRBD2. The length of the CDR3 is 15 residues. The trim removed 5 bases at V and 2 bases at J, leaving 5 bases unmatched. CDR1 and CDR2 from the germline V gene are SEHNR and FQNEAQ (reference sequence). Here the CDR3 reads CASSPGGLAQETQYF. The CDR3 region has the DNA TGTGCCAGCAGCCCGGGGGGACTAGCGCAAGAGACCCAGTACTTC.

The chain joins TRBV29-1 to TRBJ1-5, with 7 bases lining up with TRBD1. CDR3 length: 11 amino acids. V trimming: 7 bases; J trimming: 4 bases; junction bases outside the gene matches: 1. Germline lookup yields CDR1 SQVTM and CDR2 ANQGSEA. CDR3 residues: CSAGGNQPQHF. For the CDR3, the DNA is TGCAGCGCAGGGGGGAATCAGCCCCAGCATTTT. Variable domain in full (rest from reference TRBV29-1 and TRBJ1-5): SAVISQKPSRDICQRGTSLTIQCQVDSQVTMMFWYRQQPGQSLTLIATANQGSEATYESGFVIDKFPISRPNLTFSTLTVSNMSPEDSSIYLCSAGGNQPQHFGDGTRLSIL.

This clone showed up just once. The chain combines TRBV7-2 with TRBJ2-1, with TRBD1 as a possible D gene (5 bases). The CDR3 covers 16 residues. Germline CDR1 is SGHTA and CDR2 is FQGNSA. V lost 3 bases, J lost 2 bases, and 14 bases lay in between. The CDR3, as DNA: TGTGCCAGCAGCTTCGATTCAGTAGGGGCCTACAATGAGCAGTTCTTC. This codes for CASSFDSVGAYNEQFF.

The V call is TRBV7-6, the J call TRBJ2-5; D might be TRBD2 (5 bases). V lost 0 bases and J 1 base, leaving 9 bases between the germline ends. The CDR3 covers 15 residues. Germline lookup yields CDR1 SGHVS and CDR2 FNYEAQ. CDR3 residues: CASSLAIAPQETQYF. Written as DNA, the CDR3 is TGTGCCAGCAGCTTAGCGATAGCGCCCCAAGAGACCCAGTACTTC.

This clone is a singleton in its sample. This rearrangement joins TRBV19 to TRBJ1-1; D may be TRBD1 (5 bases). The CDR3 is made up of 15 amino acids. The V gene's germline CDR1 is LNHDA and CDR2 SQIVND (reference sequence). V was cut by 0 bases and J by 5 bases, with 13 bases left in between. The CDR3 nucleotides read TGTGCCAGTAGTATAGATAGGGGCCCAGGGACTGAAGCTTTCTTT. It specifies CASSIDRGPGTEAFF. The full variable domain, rest sourced from reference TRBV19 and TRBJ1-1, is DGGITQSPKYLFRKEGQNVTLSCEQNLNHDAMYWYRQDPGQGLRLIYYSQIVNDFQKGDIAEGYSVSREKKESFPLTVTSAQKNPTAFYLCASSIDRGPGTEAFFGQGTRLTVV.

This chain uses TRBV27 with TRBJ2-2; D not certain. V lost 4 bases to trimming and J lost 5 bases, with 8 bases between them. Germline-derived CDR1 and CDR2 are MNHEY and SMNVEV (reference sequence). The CDR3 runs to 13 residues. The CDR3 nucleotides read TGTGCCAGCAGTTGGGGTTGGACCGGGGAGCTGTTTTTT. Amino acid sequence: CASSWGWTGELFF.

This chain uses TRBV13 with TRBJ2-1; 10 bases agree with TRBD2. CDR3 length: 16 residues. Germline CDR1 and CDR2: PRHDT and FYEKMQ (reference sequence). V dropped 3 bases and J dropped 2; count of bases not matched to a gene: 4. As DNA, the CDR3 is TGTGCCAGCAGCTTTTGGACTAGCGGAGCCTACAATGAGCAGTTCTTC. Translation: CASSFWTSGAYNEQFF.